This T cell receptor (beta chain) was identified during a study of T cell responses to AZD1222 COVID-19 vaccine. The CDR3 extends over 13 amino acids. CDR1 MNHEY and CDR2 SMNVEV come from the germline V gene (reference sequence). Trimming took off 4 bases at V and 4 bases at J, with 8 bases between the two ends. Produced via immunoSEQ multiplex PCR; TCRdb's table is partial and in-frame only. The sample includes about 120,000 clones, around 90% of them seen just once. The receptor was derived from an adult who received the MenACWY meningococcal vaccine as a control. This specimen was peripheral blood, taken 28 days after the second dose of the MenACWY control vaccine. The chain is built from TRBV27 and TRBJ2-1; D ambiguous. Here the CDR3 DNA reads TGTGCCAGCAGTTGGGCCAAATACAATGAGCAGTTCTTC. The encoded protein is CASSWAKYNEQFF.